This TCR beta chain was profiled in a study of blood T cell repertoires in COVID-19. At the level of the study: The United States, Italy and Spain provided the acute and convalescent COVID-19 samples.

Original processing methods: Amplifying reference gene primers gave estimates of nucleated cell counts. The method was immunoSEQ multiplex PCR; TCRdb's version includes in-frame clones alone and lacks a portion of them. V and J calls plus clone size are reproduced from that table; the DNA served to infer D and trimming. This table has approximately 350,000 clones, around nine tenths appearing once. The ends lost 7 bases at V and 6 bases at J; junction bases unmatched: 7. Germline-derived CDR1 and CDR2 are LNHDA and SQIVND (reference sequence). The CDR3 runs 14 residues. The chain has TRBV19 and TRBJ1-4; TRBD1 matches at 8 bases. The clonotype was recovered from a woman aged 18-35 years who had recovered from COVID-19. Material for sequencing was peripheral blood. Here the CDR3 DNA reads TGTGCCAGTATTGACCAGGGGGCCGATGAAAAACTGTTTTTT. As protein: CASIDQGADEKLFF.